The clone carrying this T cell receptor (beta chain) was observed a handful of times. Its antigen remains unknown. This specimen belongs to a study of regulatory T cells in long-lasting Graves disease. Study observations and caveats: Accuracy was possibly reduced by small sample size.

V lost 2 bases, J lost 6 bases, and 16 bases lay in between. The CDR3 contains 15 residues. In germline, CDR1 is DFQATT, CDR2 SNEGSKA (reference sequence). Described time point: newly diagnosed GD, antithyroid drugs for less than 3 months. Researchers made the TCR library from RNA that was extracted from PBMCs. Libraries of TCR beta came from iRepertoire HTBI primers plus Arm-PCR of CDR3 regions. TCRdb re-called the multiplex PCR reads with MiXCR, one entry per CDR3 protein. The data hold roughly 220,000 distinct CDR3 sequences, with about 16% observed a single time. V gene TRBV20-1 combines with J gene TRBJ2-2, with no clear D. The sample consisted of peripheral blood mononuclear cells (PBMCs), taken at new diagnosis, from a patient treated with antithyroid drugs. This clonotype originated in a female donor with Graves disease. The CDR3 loop reads CSARIPRSPPGELFF. The CDR3 coding sequence is TGCAGTGCTAGAATCCCCCGATCCCCGCCCGGGGAGCTGTTTTTT.